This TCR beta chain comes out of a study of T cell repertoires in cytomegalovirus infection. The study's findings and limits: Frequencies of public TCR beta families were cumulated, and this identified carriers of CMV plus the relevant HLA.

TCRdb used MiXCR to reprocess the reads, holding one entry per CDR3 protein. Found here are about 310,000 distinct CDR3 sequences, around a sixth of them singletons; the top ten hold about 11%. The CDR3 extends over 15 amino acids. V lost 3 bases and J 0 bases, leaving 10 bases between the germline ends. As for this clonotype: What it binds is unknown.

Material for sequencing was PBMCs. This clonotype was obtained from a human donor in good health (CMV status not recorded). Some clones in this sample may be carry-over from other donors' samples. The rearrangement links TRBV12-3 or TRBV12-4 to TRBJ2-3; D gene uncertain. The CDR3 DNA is TGTGCCAGCAGTTTTCAGCCGACTAGCACAGATACGCAGTATTTT. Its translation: CASSFQPTSTDTQYF.